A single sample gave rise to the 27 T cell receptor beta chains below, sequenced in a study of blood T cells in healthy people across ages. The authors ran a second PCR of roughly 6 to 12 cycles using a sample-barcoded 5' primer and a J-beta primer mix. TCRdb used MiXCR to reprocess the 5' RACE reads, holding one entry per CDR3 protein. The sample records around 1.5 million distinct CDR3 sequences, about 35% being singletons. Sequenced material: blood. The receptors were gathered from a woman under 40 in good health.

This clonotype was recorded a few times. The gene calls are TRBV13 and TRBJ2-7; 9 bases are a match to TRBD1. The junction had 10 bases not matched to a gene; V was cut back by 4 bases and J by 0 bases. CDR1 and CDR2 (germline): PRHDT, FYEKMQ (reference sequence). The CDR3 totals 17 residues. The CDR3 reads CASSSGDRAKFSYEQYF. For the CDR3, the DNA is TGTGCCAGCAGCTCCGGGGACAGGGCCAAATTCTCCTACGAGCAGTACTTC.

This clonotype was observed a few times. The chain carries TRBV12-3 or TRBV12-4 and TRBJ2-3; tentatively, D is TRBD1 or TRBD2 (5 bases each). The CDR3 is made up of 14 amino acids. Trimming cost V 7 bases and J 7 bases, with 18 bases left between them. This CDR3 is CASKRGTSSHTQYF. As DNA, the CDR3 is TGTGCCAGCAAACGTGGGACGTCCTCCCATACGCAGTATTTT.

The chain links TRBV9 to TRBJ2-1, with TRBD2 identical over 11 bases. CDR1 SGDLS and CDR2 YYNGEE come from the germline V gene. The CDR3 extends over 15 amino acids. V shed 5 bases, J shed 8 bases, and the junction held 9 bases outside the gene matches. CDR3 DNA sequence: TGTGCCAGCAGTGGGGTTAGCGGGGGGGCCGATGAGCAGTTCTTC. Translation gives CASSGVSGGADEQFF. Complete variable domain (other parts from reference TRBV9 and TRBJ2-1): DSGVTQTPKHLITATGQRVTLRCSPRSGDLSVYWYQQSLDQGLQFLIQYYNGEERAKGNILERFSAQQFPDLHSELNLSSLELGDSALYFCASSGVSGGADEQFFGPGTRLTVL.

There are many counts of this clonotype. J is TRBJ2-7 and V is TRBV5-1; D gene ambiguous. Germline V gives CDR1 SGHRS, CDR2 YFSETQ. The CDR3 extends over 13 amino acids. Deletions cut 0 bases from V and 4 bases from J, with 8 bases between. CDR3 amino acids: CASSLGPEYEQYF. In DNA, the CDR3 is TGCGCCAGCAGCTTGGGACCAGAATACGAGCAGTACTTC. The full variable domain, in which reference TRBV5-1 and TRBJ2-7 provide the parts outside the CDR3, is KAGVTQTPRYLIKTRGQQVTLSCSPISGHRSVSWYQQTPGQGLQFLFEYFSETQRNKGNFPGRFSGRQFSNSRSEMNVSTLELGDSALYLCASSLGPEYEQYFGPGTRLTVT.

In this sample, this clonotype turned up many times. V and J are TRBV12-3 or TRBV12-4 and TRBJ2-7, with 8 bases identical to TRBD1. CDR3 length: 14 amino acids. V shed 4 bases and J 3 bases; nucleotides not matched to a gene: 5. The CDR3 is CASSSRTGIYEQYF. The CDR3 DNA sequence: TGTGCCAGCAGTTCCAGGACAGGGATCTACGAGCAGTACTTC.

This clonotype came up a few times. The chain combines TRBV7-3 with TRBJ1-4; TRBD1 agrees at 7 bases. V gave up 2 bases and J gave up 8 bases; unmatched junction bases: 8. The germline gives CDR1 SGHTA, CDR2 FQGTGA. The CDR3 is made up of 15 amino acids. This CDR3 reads CASSLARGIREKLFF. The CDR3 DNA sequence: TGTGCCAGCAGCTTAGCCAGGGGGATCCGGGAAAAACTGTTTTTT.

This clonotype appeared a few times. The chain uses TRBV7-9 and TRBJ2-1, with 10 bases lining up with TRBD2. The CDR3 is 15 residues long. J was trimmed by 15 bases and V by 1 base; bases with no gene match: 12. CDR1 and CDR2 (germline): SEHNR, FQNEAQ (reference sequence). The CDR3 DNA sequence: TGTGCCAGCAGCTTAGAAGGTCTAGCGGGGGCCGTCCGGTTCTTC. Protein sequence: CASSLEGLAGAVRFF.

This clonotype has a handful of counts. Here the CDR3 reads CASSPQQGANNQPQHF. The CDR3 DNA reads TGTGCCAGCTCACCACAACAGGGGGCGAACAATCAGCCCCAGCATTTT. The genes are TRBV18 and TRBJ1-5; 9 positions agree with TRBD1. Germline V gene lookup returns CDR1 KGHSH and CDR2 LQKENI. This CDR3 has 16 residues. V shed 1 base and J 3 bases; nucleotides not matched to a gene: 4.

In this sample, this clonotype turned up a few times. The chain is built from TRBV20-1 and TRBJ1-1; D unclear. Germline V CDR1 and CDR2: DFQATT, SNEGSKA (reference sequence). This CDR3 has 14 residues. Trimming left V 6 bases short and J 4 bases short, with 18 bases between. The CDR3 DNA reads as TGCAGTGCCGCCTCTGGATACCATAGCACTGAAGCTTTCTTT. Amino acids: CSAASGYHSTEAFF.

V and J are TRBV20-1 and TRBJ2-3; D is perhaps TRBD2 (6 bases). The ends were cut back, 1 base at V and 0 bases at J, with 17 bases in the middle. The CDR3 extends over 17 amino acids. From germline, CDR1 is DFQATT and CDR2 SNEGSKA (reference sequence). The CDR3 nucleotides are TGCAGTGCTAGAGCGGGCGGGAAAATCGGTAGCACAGATACGCAGTATTTT. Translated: CSARAGGKIGSTDTQYF.

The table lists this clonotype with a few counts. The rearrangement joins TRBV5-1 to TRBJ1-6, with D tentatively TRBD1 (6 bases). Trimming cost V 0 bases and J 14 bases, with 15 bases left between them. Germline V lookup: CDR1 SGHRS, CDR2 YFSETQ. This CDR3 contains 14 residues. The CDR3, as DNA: TGCGCCAGCAGCTTGGGGGCAGGGGAAAATACCCTCCACTTT. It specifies CASSLGAGENTLHF. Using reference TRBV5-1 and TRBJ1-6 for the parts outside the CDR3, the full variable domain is KAGVTQTPRYLIKTRGQQVTLSCSPISGHRSVSWYQQTPGQGLQFLFEYFSETQRNKGNFPGRFSGRQFSNSRSEMNVSTLELGDSALYLCASSLGAGENTLHFGNGTRLTVT.

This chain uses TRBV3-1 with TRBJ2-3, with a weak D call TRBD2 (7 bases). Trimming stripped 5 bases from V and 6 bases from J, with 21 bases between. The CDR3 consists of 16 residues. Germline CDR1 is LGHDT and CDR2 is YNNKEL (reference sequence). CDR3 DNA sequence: TGTGCCAGCAGCTCACCCGGGGCGGGGGCACACGATACGCAGTATTTT. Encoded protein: CASSSPGAGAHDTQYF.

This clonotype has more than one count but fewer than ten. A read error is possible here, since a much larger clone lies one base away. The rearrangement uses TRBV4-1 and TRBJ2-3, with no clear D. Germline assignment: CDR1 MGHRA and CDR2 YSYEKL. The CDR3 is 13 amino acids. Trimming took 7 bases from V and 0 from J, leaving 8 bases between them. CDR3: CASIQASTDTQYF. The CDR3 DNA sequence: TGCGCCAGCATCCAGGCCAGCACAGATACGCAGTATTTT.

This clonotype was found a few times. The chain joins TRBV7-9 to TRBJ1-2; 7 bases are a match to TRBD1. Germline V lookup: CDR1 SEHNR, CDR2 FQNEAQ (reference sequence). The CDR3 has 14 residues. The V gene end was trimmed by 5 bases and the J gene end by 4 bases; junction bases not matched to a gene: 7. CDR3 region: CASSATGDTYGYTF. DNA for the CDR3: TGTGCCAGCAGCGCTACAGGGGATACCTATGGCTACACCTTC.

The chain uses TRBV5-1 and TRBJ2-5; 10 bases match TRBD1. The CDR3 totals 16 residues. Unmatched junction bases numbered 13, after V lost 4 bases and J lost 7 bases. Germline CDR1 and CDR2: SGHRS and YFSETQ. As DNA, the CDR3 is TGCGCCAGCAGCAATAGACAGGGGGCGCAGGCAGCGACCCAGTACTTC. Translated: CASSNRQGAQAATQYF. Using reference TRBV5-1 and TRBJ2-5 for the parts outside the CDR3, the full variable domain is KAGVTQTPRYLIKTRGQQVTLSCSPISGHRSVSWYQQTPGQGLQFLFEYFSETQRNKGNFPGRFSGRQFSNSRSEMNVSTLELGDSALYLCASSNRQGAQAATQYFGPGTRLLVL.

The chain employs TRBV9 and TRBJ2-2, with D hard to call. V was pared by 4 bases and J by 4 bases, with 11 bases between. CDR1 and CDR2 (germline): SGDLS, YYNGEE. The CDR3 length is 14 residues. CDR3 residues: CASSPRRVTGELFF. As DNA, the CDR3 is TGTGCCAGCAGCCCCCGAAGGGTCACCGGGGAGCTGTTTTTT. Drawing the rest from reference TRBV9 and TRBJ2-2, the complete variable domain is DSGVTQTPKHLITATGQRVTLRCSPRSGDLSVYWYQQSLDQGLQFLIQYYNGEERAKGNILERFSAQQFPDLHSELNLSSLELGDSALYFCASSPRRVTGELFFGEGSRLTVL.

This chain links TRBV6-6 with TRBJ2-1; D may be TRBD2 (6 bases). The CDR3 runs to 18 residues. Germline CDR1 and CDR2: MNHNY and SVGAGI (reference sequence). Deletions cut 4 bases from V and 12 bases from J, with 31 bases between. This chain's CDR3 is CASSSKAGTPQRRKGQFF. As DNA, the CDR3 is TGTGCCAGCAGTTCCAAGGCAGGGACTCCCCAACGCCGAAAGGGGCAGTTCTTC.

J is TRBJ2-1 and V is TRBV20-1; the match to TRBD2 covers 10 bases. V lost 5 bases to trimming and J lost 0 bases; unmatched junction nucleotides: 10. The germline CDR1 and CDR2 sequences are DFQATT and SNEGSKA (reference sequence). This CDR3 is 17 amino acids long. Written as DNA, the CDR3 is TGCAGTGCTCCGGGGCTAGCGGGAGTTTTCTCCTACAATGAGCAGTTCTTC. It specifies CSAPGLAGVFSYNEQFF.

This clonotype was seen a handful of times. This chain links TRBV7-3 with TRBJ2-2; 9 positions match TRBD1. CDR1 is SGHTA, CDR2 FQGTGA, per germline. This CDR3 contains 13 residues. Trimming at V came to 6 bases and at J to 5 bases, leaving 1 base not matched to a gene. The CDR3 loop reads CASRQGATGELFF. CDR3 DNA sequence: TGTGCCAGCAGACAGGGGGCTACCGGGGAGCTGTTTTTT.

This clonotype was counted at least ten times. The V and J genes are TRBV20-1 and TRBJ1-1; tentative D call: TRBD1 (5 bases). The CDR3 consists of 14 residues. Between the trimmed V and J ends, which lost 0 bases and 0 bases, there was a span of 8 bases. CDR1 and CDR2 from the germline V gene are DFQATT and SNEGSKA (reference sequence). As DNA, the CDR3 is TGCAGTGCTAGAGAGGCAGGGATGAACACTGAAGCTTTCTTT. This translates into CSAREAGMNTEAFF.

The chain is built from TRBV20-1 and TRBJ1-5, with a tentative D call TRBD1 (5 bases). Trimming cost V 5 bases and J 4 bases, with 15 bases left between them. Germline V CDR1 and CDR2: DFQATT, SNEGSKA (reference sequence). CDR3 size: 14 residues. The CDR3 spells CSAGARQQNQPQHF. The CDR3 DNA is TGCAGTGCTGGAGCGCGACAGCAAAATCAGCCCCAGCATTTT.

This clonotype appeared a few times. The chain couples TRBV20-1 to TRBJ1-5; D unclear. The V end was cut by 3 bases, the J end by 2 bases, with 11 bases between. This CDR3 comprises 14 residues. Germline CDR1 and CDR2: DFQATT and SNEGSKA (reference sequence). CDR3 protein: CSARSPGGNQPQHF. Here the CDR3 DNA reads TGCAGTGCTAGGAGCCCCGGGGGCAATCAGCCCCAGCATTTT.

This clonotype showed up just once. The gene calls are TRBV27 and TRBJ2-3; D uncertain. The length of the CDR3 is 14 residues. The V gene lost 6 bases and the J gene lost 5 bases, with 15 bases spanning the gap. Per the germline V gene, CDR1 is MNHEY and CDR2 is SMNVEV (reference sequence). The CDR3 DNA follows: TGTGCCAGCAGGCCCGGACGAGAGGTAGATACGCAGTATTTT. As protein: CASRPGREVDTQYF.

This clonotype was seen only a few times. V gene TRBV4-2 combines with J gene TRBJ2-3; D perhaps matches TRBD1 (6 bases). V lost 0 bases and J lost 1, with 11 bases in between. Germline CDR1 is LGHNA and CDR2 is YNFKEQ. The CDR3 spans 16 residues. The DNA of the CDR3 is TGTGCCAGCAGCCAAGAAGGGACATCTGGCACAGATACGCAGTATTTT. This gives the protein CASSQEGTSGTDTQYF.

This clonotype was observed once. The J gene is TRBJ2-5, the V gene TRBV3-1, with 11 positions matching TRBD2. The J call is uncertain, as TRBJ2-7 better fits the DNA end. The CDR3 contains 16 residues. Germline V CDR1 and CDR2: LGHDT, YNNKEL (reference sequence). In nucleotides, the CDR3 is TGTGCCAGCAGCCGCCAACTAGCGGGGGTTATCTACGAGCAGTACTTC. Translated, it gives CASSRQLAGVIYEQYF.

CDR3 sequence (DNA): TGTGCCAGCAGCCTGGGACAGACCAAACAGACCCAGTACTTC. Translation: CASSLGQTKQTQYF. This chain links TRBV7-9 with TRBJ2-5, with 7 bases fitting TRBD1. V lost 5 bases and J lost 6; bases outside the gene matches: 9. Germline V CDR1 and CDR2: SEHNR, FQNEAQ (reference sequence). The CDR3 consists of 14 residues.

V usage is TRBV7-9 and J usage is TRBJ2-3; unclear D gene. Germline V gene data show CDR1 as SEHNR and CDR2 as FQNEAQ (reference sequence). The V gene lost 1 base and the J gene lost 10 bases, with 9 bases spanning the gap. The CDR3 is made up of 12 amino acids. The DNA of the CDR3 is TGTGCCAGCAGCTTAGAAACCTCAGCGCAGTATTTT. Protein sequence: CASSLETSAQYF.